This T cell receptor (beta chain) is drawn from a study of graft-versus-host responses after intestinal transplantation (dated by TCRdb to the early 2020s). Looking at the study overall: The transplants that recipients got were multivisceral, liver-intestinal, or isolated intestinal. Of the roughly 25 intestinal transplant recipients enrolled in the cohort, one of whom was a retransplant, a few patients without pretransplant specimens were excluded. Instead of going to the commercial service, samples from a few later patients were sequenced in-house on an Illumina MiSeq and processed with MiXCR. Graft-versus-host and host-versus-graft alloreactive T cell clones were tracked in the graft, circulation and bone marrow after intestinal transplantation using bulk TCR-beta CDR3 sequencing. A peak of at least 4% donor T cells among recipient peripheral blood mononuclear cells was the definition used for donor T cell macrochimerism. Every recipient was given anti-thymocyte globulin induction, then maintenance tacrolimus and steroids for about three years. To identify alloreactive clones, pre-transplant mixed lymphocyte reaction products were sequenced and compared with unstimulated pre-transplant donor and recipient T cells.

What the authors observed across the whole study: In the allografts of patients with donor T cell macrochimerism, GvH to HvG T cell clonal ratios were high. The conclusions were limited by the relatively low number and heterogeneity of the intestinal transplant patients. GvH clones were detected in recipient bone marrow, and some appeared earlier in ileal mucosa or blood, consistent with an intestinal mucosal origin. Early after transplant, peak levels of circulating GvH clones were associated with declines in HvG clones.

A note on this clone: It lacks a known antigen. No qualities accompany the bases; no much larger clone lies one base away.

Library preparation used the immunoSEQ multiplex PCR assay. In most patients, genomic DNA was isolated using the Qiagen DNeasy Blood and Tissue Kit and sent frozen to Adaptive Biotechnologies for TCR sequencing. For most patients, genomic DNA was subjected to high-throughput TCR-beta CDR3 sequencing by Adaptive Biotechnologies. In the source study's methods: Adaptive's ImmunoSEQ software was the source of the TCR sequencing data for roughly 19 patients, while a few other patients were processed with MiXCR and VDJtools. CD4 versus CD8 sorting errors were corrected by removing sequences found in both subsets at a frequency ratio below 5:1. CDR3 nucleotide sequences shared between donor and recipient were removed because the origin of such sequences could not be assigned. To be classed as alloreactive, a clone needed at least 2-fold expansion over unstimulated cells and a minimum CFSE-low frequency of 0.002% (template counts) or 0.001% (read counts). Clones detected in sequenced pre-transplant spleen, lymph node, or MLR CFSE-low populations of the donor or recipient were defined as mappable. The cumulative frequency of alloreactive clones was calculated as a percentage of all sequences, weighted by copy number. Drawn from immuneACCESS, this table holds only the in-frame rearrangements with V and J called that TCRdb kept. Clones are partly lost; checked studies trace under half to an unresolved V gene and leave the rest unexplained. V and J calls and clone size come straight from that table; D and trimming were deduced from the DNA. This sample has more than 100,000 clones in its table, and 85% to 95% of those were observed once. The ten top clones hold roughly 3% of the sample.

The meaning of the sample's time point label: cells obtained before transplantation from donor or recipient. CD3+CD4+ and CD3+CD8+ populations were FACS-sorted from unstimulated pre-transplant donor and recipient cells taken from spleen or lymph nodes. Trimming costs V 4 bases and J 7 bases, and their ends lie 13 bases apart. CDR1 and CDR2 (LNHDA, SQIVND) derive from the germline V gene (reference sequence). Reading from cysteine to phenylalanine, the CDR3 counts 14 amino acids. The entry retains the CDR3 DNA only, 42 bases that are in frame from base 1. This receptor chain uses TRBV19 and TRBJ2-2; no D segment can be confidently identified. The sequencing used unstimulated CD8+ T cells sorted from spleen or lymph node cells, collected before intestinal transplant. The clonotype originates from a human donor who received an intestinal transplant. The nucleotide sequence is TGTGCCAGTAGTACCCTCGGGTCCGTCGGGGAGCTGTTTTTT. This codes for CASSTLGSVGELFF.